This is a list of T cell receptor beta chains from one sample in a study of Ad26.COV2.S vaccination and SARS-CoV-2 variants. Using immunoSEQ multiplex PCR, the repertoire was profiled, and TCRdb retains in-frame clones only, with some absent. The repertoire has more than 400,000 clones, approximately 90% of them found once; the top ten carry under 2%. The starting material was peripheral blood, obtained in a trial of Ad26.COV2.S vaccine versus placebo. Receptor source: a person between 18 and 60 years old who received the Ad26.COV2.S COVID-19 vaccine or a placebo. Each CDR3 is given with its conserved first and last residue. The D gene is left open where the match is weak. Rows may omit the clone size; those that give it use once, few, many or a size class.

- - TRBJ1-2 TRBV5-8 TGTGCCAGCAGCTTGGAATCAAGGTATACTAACTATGGCTACACCTTC CASSLESRYTNYGYTF
- - TRBJ2-6 TRBV9 TGTGCCAGCAGCGTAGTTTCGGTACTCTCTGGGGCCAACGTCCTGACTTTC CASSVVSVLSGANVLTF
- - TRBJ2-7 TRBV11-2 TGTGCCAGCAGCTTCGTGGGAAGGGGGGGCTACGAGCAGTACTTC CASSFVGRGGYEQYF
- - TRBJ1-2 TRBV7-9 TGTGCCAGCAGTTTTCCGTCTGGGGACTATGGCTACACCTTC CASSFPSGDYGYTF
- - TRBJ1-2 TRBV15 TGTGCCACCAGCAGAGATCTAAACTATGGCTACACCTTC CATSRDLNYGYTF
- - TRBJ2-7 TRBV4-3 TGCGCCAGCAGCCAAGATCTTTCTAACAGACCTACCGCTTGCGACGAGCAGTACTTC CASSQDLSNRPTACDEQYF
- - TRBJ1-1 TRBV12-3/TRBV12-4 TGTGCCAGCAGTTTTATTTTCGGACAAGAAGCTTTCTTT CASSFIFGQEAFF
TRBD1 - TRBJ2-4 TRBV7-6 TGTGCCAGCACCCATTGCCCAGGGGGCTTGGGGGCCAAAAACATTCAGTACTTC CASTHCPGGLGAKNIQYF
TRBD2 - TRBJ2-3 TRBV19 TGTGCCAGTACTTCTAGCGGGGACACAGATACGCAGTATTTT CASTSSGDTDTQYF
- few TRBJ1-5 TRBV19 TGTGCCAGTCGAGGGGCAGGGTCCCTCCTACAGCCCCAGCATTTT CASRGAGSLLQPQHF
- - TRBJ1-1 TRBV20-1 TGCAGTGCTGAGCGGAATGAAGCTTTCTTT CSAERNEAFF
- - TRBJ2-3 TRBV9 TGTGCCAGCAGTTCCGGGGGAACAGCAGATACGCAGTATTTT CASSSGGTADTQYF
- few TRBJ1-5 TRBV18 TGTGCCAGCTCACCGGGGGGGCATCAGCCCCAGCATTTT CASSPGGHQPQHF
- - TRBJ2-5 TRBV19 TGTGCCAGTAGGGGCGGTGGTTCGGAGACCCAGTACTTC CASRGGGSETQYF
TRBD1 - TRBJ2-3 TRBV3-1/TRBV3-2 TGTGCCAGCAGCCAAGAAATAGGGCAGGGGGCCCACCTAGATACGCAGTATTTT CASSQEIGQGAHLDTQYF
- - TRBJ2-7 TRBV5-4 TGTGCCAGCAGCTCCCCCACCTTATACGAGCAGTACTTC CASSSPTLYEQYF
- - TRBJ2-7 TRBV6-2/TRBV6-3 TGTGCCAGCAGTTACTCTGTGGGCCGAACCTACGAGCAGTACTTC CASSYSVGRTYEQYF
- - TRBJ1-3 TRBV7-2 TGTGCCAGCAGCTTTGGACTCCCTGGAAACACCATATATTTT CASSFGLPGNTIYF
- - TRBJ2-3 TRBV27 TGTGCCAGCAATCTACGCGGCACAGATACGCAGTATTTT CASNLRGTDTQYF
TRBD1 - TRBJ1-6 TRBV12-5 TGTGCTAGTGGTTCGGGACAGTTGAATTCACCCCTCCACTTT CASGSGQLNSPLHF
- - TRBJ2-1 TRBV30 TGTGCCTGGAGTCTCTCACAGGCCAATGAGCAGTTCTTC CAWSLSQANEQFF
TRBD1 - TRBJ2-7 TRBV6-5 TGTGCCAGCAGTACGTTGACAGGGTTGAACGAGCAGTACTTC CASSTLTGLNEQYF
TRBD2 - TRBJ2-3 TRBV28 TGTGCCAGCAGTATAGCGGGGGGGGACACAGATACGCAGTATTTT CASSIAGGDTDTQYF
- - TRBJ2-5 TRBV11-2 TGTGCCAGCAGCAAACAGACCCAAGAGACCCAGTACTTC CASSKQTQETQYF
- - TRBJ2-2 TRBV9 TGTGCCAGCAGCGTAGCGGGGAATCCGACCGGGGAGCTGTTTTTT CASSVAGNPTGELFF
TRBD1 - TRBJ2-4 TRBV6-5 TGTGCCAGCAGAGGGACAGGGCGAGGCAACATTCAGTACTTC CASRGTGRGNIQYF
- - TRBJ1-6 TRBV5-4 TGTGCCAGCAGCCAAACAGGGCTGGAGTTGAATTCACCCCTCCACTTT CASSQTGLELNSPLHF
- - TRBJ2-3 TRBV30 TGTGCCTGGACAGAGTATGTGGGCACAGATACGCAGTATTTT CAWTEYVGTDTQYF
- - TRBJ1-1 TRBV28 TGTGCCAGCAGTTTATTTGGCAGGGACACTGAAGCTTTCTTT CASSLFGRDTEAFF
TRBD1 - TRBJ1-5 TRBV10-3 TGTGCCATCAGTCCCGGGACAGATAGCAATCAGCCCCAGCATTTT CAISPGTDSNQPQHF